This T cell receptor beta chain was profiled in a study of T cells after yellow fever vaccination. Points from the study as a whole: High-abundance clonotypes from the bulk population could contaminate FACS-sorted repertoires. Secondary responses were weaker yet peaked faster, day 5 versus 15.

Regarding this clonotype: Its antigen is not known.

Per the germline V gene, CDR1 is SGDLS and CDR2 is YYNGEE. The CDR3 is 14 residues long. Trimming cost V 2 bases and J 6 bases, with 12 bases left between them. Making TCR cDNA involved 5'RACE template switching, which added UMIs and a universal primer site. MiXCR, applied by TCRdb to the 5' RACE reads, yields one record per CDR3 protein. The sample records just under 600,000 distinct CDR3 sequences, less than 15% being singletons. This TCR derives from a man aged 25-45 years who received the YFV17D yellow fever vaccine. The V gene is TRBV9, the J gene TRBJ2-1, with D possibly TRBD1 on 6 matching bases. The sequencing used PBMCs, collected on the day of the yellow fever booster vaccination. In DNA form, the CDR3 reads TGTGCCAGCAGCGTTTGGGGGCAGTTCAATGAGCAGTTCTTC. Translated: CASSVWGQFNEQFF.